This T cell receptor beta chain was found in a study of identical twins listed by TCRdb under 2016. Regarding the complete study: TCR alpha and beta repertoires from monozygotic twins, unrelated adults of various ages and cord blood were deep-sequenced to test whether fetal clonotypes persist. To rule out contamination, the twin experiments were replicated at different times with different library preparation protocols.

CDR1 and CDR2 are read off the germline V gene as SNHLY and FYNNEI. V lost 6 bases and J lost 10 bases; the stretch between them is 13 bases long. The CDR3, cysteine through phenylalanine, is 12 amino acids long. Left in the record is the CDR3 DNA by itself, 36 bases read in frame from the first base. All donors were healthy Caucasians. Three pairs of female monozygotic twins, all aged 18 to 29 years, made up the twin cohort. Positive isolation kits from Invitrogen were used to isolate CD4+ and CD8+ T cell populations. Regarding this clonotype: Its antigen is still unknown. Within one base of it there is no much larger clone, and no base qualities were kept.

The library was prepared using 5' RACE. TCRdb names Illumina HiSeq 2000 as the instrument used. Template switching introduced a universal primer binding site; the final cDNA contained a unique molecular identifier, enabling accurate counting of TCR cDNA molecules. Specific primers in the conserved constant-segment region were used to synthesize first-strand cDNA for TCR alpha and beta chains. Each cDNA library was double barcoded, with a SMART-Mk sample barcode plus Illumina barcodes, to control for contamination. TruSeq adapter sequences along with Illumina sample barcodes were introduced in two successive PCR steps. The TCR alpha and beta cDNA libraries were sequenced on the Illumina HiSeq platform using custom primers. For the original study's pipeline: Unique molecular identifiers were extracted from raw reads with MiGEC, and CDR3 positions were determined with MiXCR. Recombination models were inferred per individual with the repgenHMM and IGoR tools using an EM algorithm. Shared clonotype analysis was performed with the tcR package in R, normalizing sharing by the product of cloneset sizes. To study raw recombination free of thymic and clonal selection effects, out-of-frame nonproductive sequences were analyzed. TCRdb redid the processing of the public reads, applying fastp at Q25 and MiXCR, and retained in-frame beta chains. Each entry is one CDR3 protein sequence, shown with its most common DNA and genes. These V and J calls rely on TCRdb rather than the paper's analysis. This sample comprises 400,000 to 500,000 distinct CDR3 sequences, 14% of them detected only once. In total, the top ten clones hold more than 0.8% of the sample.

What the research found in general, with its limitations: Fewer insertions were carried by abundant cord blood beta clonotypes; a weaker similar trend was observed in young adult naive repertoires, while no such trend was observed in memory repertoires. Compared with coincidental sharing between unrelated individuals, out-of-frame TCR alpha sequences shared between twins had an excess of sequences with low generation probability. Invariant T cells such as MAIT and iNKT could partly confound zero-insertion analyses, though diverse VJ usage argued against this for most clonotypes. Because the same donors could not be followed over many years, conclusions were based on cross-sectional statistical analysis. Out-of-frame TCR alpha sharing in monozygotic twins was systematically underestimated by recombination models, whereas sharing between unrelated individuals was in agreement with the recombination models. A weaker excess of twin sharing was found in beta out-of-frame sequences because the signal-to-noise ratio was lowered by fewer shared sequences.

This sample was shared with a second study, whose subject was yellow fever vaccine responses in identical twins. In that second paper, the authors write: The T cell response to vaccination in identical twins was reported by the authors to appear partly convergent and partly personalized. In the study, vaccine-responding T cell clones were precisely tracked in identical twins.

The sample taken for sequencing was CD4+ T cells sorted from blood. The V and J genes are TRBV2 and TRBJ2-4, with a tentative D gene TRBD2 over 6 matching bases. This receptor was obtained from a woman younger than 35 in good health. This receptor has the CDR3 CASRGDSGIQYF. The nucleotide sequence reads TGTGCCAGCAGAGGGGACTCGGGGATTCAGTACTTC.